Below, 23 T cell receptor beta chains from the same sample are listed, as sequenced in a study of blood T cell repertoires in COVID-19. Sequencing used immunoSEQ multiplex PCR; TCRdb keeps in-frame clones, though not all of them. The data show 100,000 to 150,000 clones, 65% to 90% seen once. Source material: peripheral blood. These receptors all come from a woman at least 80 years old with acute or convalescent COVID-19.

The chain has TRBV5-8 and TRBJ1-2; D might be TRBD1 (6 bases). Germline V gives CDR1 SGHTS, CDR2 YDEGEE. CDR3 length equals 14 residues. Trimming removed 0 bases at V and 8 bases at J, with 14 bases between. The CDR3 bases are TGTGCCAGCAGCTTGGGGGGGCGCGTTCGGGGCTACACCTTC. Protein product: CASSLGGRVRGYTF.

The chain carries TRBV5-4 and TRBJ1-5; TRBD1 is a possible D gene (5 bases). CDR3 size: 16 residues. Trimming removed 3 bases from V and 0 bases from J, with 13 bases in between. Germline assignment: CDR1 SGHNT and CDR2 YYREEE (reference sequence). The CDR3 loop is CASSYGGGHSNQPQHF. In nucleotides, the CDR3 is TGTGCCAGCAGCTACGGGGGAGGACATAGCAATCAGCCCCAGCATTTT.

The chain employs TRBV5-1 and TRBJ2-1, with D maybe TRBD1 (6 bases). Trimming took off 4 bases at V and 12 bases at J, with 20 bases between the two ends. Germline assignment: CDR1 SGHRS and CDR2 YFSETQ. This CDR3 is built from 14 residues. In DNA form, the CDR3 reads TGCGCCAGCAGCGCGGATGTGGGGGCACAGGCGCAGTTCTTC. Its protein product is CASSADVGAQAQFF.

The chain uses TRBV2 and TRBJ1-5; TRBD1 is a possible D gene (6 bases). CDR3 length equals 17 residues. Trimming pared 0 bases from V and 7 bases from J, leaving 19 bases between. CDR1 and CDR2 (germline): SNHLY, FYNNEI. CDR3: CASSEALRGGLGQPQHF. CDR3 sequence (DNA): TGTGCCAGCAGTGAAGCGCTTCGTGGGGGCCTCGGGCAGCCCCAGCATTTT.

The chain combines TRBV28 with TRBJ1-2, with D possibly TRBD1 on 6 matching bases. V dropped 4 bases and J dropped 4 bases, with 7 bases sitting between them. The CDR3 has 12 residues. The germline V gene encodes CDR1 MDHEN and CDR2 SYDVKM. CDR3 sequence reads: CASSSTGYGYTF. DNA for the CDR3: TGTGCCAGCAGTTCGACAGGCTATGGCTACACCTTC.

This clone was counted a few times. The chain recombines TRBV2 with TRBJ1-4; 7 nucleotides line up with TRBD1. Germline CDR1 is SNHLY and CDR2 is FYNNEI. This CDR3 has 14 amino acids. The V segment lost 7 bases and the J segment 3 bases; nucleotides outside the gene matches: 5. The CDR3 bases are TGTGCCAGCAATGGGCAGGGGGCTAATGAAAAACTGTTTTTT. This gives the protein CASNGQGANEKLFF.

This clone was observed a single time. The chain has TRBV28 and TRBJ2-2; 7 bases agree with TRBD2. Germline CDR1 reads MDHEN; CDR2 reads SYDVKM. J lost 6 bases, V lost 6 bases, and 7 bases had no gene match. This CDR3 is built from 14 residues. Written as DNA, the CDR3 is TGTGCCAGCAGCCCCGGGACTATAGCCGGGGAGCTGTTTTTT. Its translation is CASSPGTIAGELFF.

The genes are TRBV9 and TRBJ1-2; D remains unclear. V dropped 0 bases and J dropped 5 bases, with 14 bases sitting between them. Per germline, CDR1 SGDLS and CDR2 YYNGEE. The CDR3 runs to 15 residues. The CDR3, as DNA: TGTGCCAGCAGCGTAGACCCCCTCGGGGTTTATGGCTACACCTTC. Its protein is CASSVDPLGVYGYTF.

V is TRBV19 and J is TRBJ1-5, with D unresolved. This CDR3 comprises 17 residues. V lost 4 bases, J lost 0 bases, and 16 bases lay in between. CDR1 and CDR2 from the germline V gene are LNHDA and SQIVND (reference sequence). The CDR3 sequence: CASSNLAQIYSNQPQHF. The CDR3 region has the DNA TGTGCCAGTAGTAATCTGGCACAGATCTATAGCAATCAGCCCCAGCATTTT. Based on the CDR3 plus reference TRBV19 and TRBJ1-5, the full variable domain is DGGITQSPKYLFRKEGQNVTLSCEQNLNHDAMYWYRQDPGQGLRLIYYSQIVNDFQKGDIAEGYSVSREKKESFPLTVTSAQKNPTAFYLCASSNLAQIYSNQPQHFGDGTRLSIL.

This sequence joins TRBV24-1 and TRBJ2-7; 8 bases map to TRBD2. Trimming took 9 bases from V and 3 from J; bases not matched to a gene: 9. The V gene's germline CDR1 is KGHDR and CDR2 SFDVKD. CDR3 length: 14 residues. In DNA form, the CDR3 reads TGTGCCACCTACGACACTAGCGGCTTCTACGAGCAGTACGTC. It yields the protein CATYDTSGFYEQYV.

J is TRBJ2-7 and V is TRBV6-1; TRBD1 might be the D (5 bases). This CDR3 region has 12 residues. The germline V and J ends were trimmed by 3 bases and 3 bases, with 6 bases remaining between them. Germline CDR1 MNHNS, CDR2 SASEGT. The CDR3 loop reads CASSDRVYEQYV. CDR3 nucleotide sequence: TGTGCCAGCAGTGACAGGGTCTACGAGCAGTACGTC.

This chain uses TRBV27 with TRBJ1-6; TRBD1 might be the D (5 bases). This CDR3 region has 14 residues. Germline values: CDR1 MNHEY, CDR2 SMNVEV (reference sequence). V dropped 3 bases and J dropped 14 bases, with 17 bases sitting between them. The DNA of the CDR3 is TGTGCCAGCAGTTTCTCGGGGGGAGTTACGGCCCTCCACTTT. Protein product: CASSFSGGVTALHF.

This clone has a handful of counts. This sequence joins TRBV2 and TRBJ1-5; D uncertain. The V end lost 4 bases, the J end lost 7 bases, and 11 bases lay between the germline ends. Germline CDR1 reads SNHLY; CDR2 reads FYNNEI. This CDR3 spans 13 amino acids. CDR3 DNA: TGTGCCAGCAGTGCCCAGAGACTGCAGCCCCAGCATTTT. This encodes CASSAQRLQPQHF.

Comment on this clone: The sample carries other DNA sequences with the same CDR3. The CDR3 spells CASSQGGSYNSPLHF. As DNA, the CDR3 is TGTGCCAGCAGCCAAGGAGGATCCTATAATTCACCCCTCCACTTT. The chain uses TRBV3-1 (or the pseudogene TRBV3-2) and TRBJ1-6; D not certain. V was shortened by 1 base and J by 1 base, with 5 bases between the two germline ends. Germline V CDR1 and CDR2: LGHDT, YNNKEL (reference sequence). The length of the CDR3 is 15 residues.

The V gene is TRBV5-1, the J gene TRBJ1-3, with 8 bases that match TRBD1. With 0 bases clipped from V and 3 bases from J, the junction kept 2 bases outside the gene matches. Per the germline V gene, CDR1 is SGHRS and CDR2 is YFSETQ. The CDR3 covers 15 residues. The CDR3 spells CASSLGDRGGNTIYF. Written as DNA, the CDR3 is TGCGCCAGCAGCTTGGGCGACAGGGGTGGAAACACCATATATTTT.

This clone was counted a few times. The chain carries TRBV11-2 and TRBJ1-2; D possibly corresponds to TRBD1 (5 bases). The length of the CDR3 is 16 residues. Trimming removed 2 bases at V and 1 base at J, with 14 bases between. Germline CDR1 SGHAT, CDR2 FQNNGV. The CDR3 region is CASSLLRDSDNYGYTF. Here the CDR3 DNA reads TGTGCCAGCAGCTTACTTCGAGACAGTGATAACTATGGCTACACCTTC.

A note on this clone: The junction differs from germline at one of its ends, possibly a read error. This rearrangement joins TRBV29-1 to TRBJ2-1; TRBD2 aligns across 8 bases. This CDR3 is 14 amino acids long. The germline gives CDR1 SQVTM, CDR2 ANQGSEA. The CDR3 sequence: CSVLGLAGYNERFF. The CDR3, as DNA: TGCAGCGTACTGGGGCTAGCGGGTTACAATGAGCGGTTCTTC.

The chain has TRBV10-3 and TRBJ1-2, with D possibly being TRBD1 (5 bases). This CDR3 has 13 amino acids. CDR1 is ENHRY, CDR2 SYGVKD, per germline. V lost 10 bases, J lost 7 bases, and 19 bases lay in between. CDR3 sequence reads: CATVDKLNAGYTF. The CDR3 nucleotides are TGTGCCACCGTGGACAAGCTTAATGCTGGCTACACCTTC.

A word on this clone: The same CDR3 is also encoded by other DNA sequences in this sample. This chain connects TRBV5-1 to TRBJ1-3; 7 bases are shared with TRBD1. From germline, CDR1 is SGHRS and CDR2 YFSETQ. The CDR3 is made up of 14 amino acids. With 0 bases clipped from V and 5 bases from J, the junction kept 2 bases outside the gene matches. As DNA, the CDR3 is TGCGCCAGCAGCTTGGACAGGGGCAGAAACACCATATATTTT. Protein sequence: CASSLDRGRNTIYF.

The chain joins TRBV5-1 to TRBJ1-1; TRBD1 might be the D (5 bases). This CDR3 region has 13 residues. CDR1 is SGHRS and CDR2 is YFSETQ in the germline V gene. The V gene lost 6 bases and the J gene lost 6 bases, with 15 bases spanning the gap. The CDR3 coding sequence is TGCGCCAGCAAAGACCAGGGAACCGCTGAAGCTTTCTTT. Protein product: CASKDQGTAEAFF.

Comments on this clone: The same CDR3 arises from other DNA sequences in this sample as well. The CDR3 DNA reads TGTGCCAGCAGCGTAGGGGCAGGGAACACTGAAGCTTTCTTT. Its protein is CASSVGAGNTEAFF. J is TRBJ1-1 and V is TRBV9; D ambiguous. This CDR3 is built from 14 residues. Trimming pared 0 bases from V and 1 base from J, leaving 7 bases between. Germline V gives CDR1 SGDLS, CDR2 YYNGEE.

The J gene is TRBJ1-2, the V gene TRBV5-4; possible D gene TRBD1, 6 bases. V lost 4 bases to trimming and J lost 0 bases, with 10 bases between them. This CDR3 is 14 amino acids long. CDR1 is SGHNT, CDR2 YYREEE, per germline (reference sequence). CDR3 sequence (DNA): TGTGCCAGCAGCCGAGACAGGTCTAACTATGGCTACACCTTC. Amino acid sequence: CASSRDRSNYGYTF.

The chain combines TRBV9 with TRBJ1-1, with D possibly TRBD1 on 6 matching bases. The CDR3 spans 17 residues. From germline, CDR1 is SGDLS and CDR2 YYNGEE. Deletions cut 0 bases from V and 1 base from J, with 16 bases between. This chain's CDR3 is CASSVVLQGSRNTEAFF. CDR3 bases: TGTGCCAGCAGCGTAGTTCTACAGGGCTCTCGGAACACTGAAGCTTTCTTT.